Following are 22 T cell receptor beta chains from one sample sequenced in a study of CD8+ T cells in alopecia areata. Extracted from the samples, RNA was reverse transcribed into cDNA to serve as the sequencing template. TCRdb's copy holds only in-frame clones and misses some; the assay was immunoSEQ multiplex PCR. The data show some 51,000 clones, roughly 96% seen once. The source material was CD8+ T cells sorted from blood, sampled at week 0. The receptors shown here come from a human donor with alopecia areata.

The chain is built from TRBV10-2 and TRBJ2-1; 8 bases are a match to TRBD1. With 5 bases clipped from V and 4 bases from J, the junction kept 7 bases outside the gene matches. This CDR3 region has 15 residues. Germline values: CDR1 WSHSY, CDR2 SAAADI. The CDR3 DNA sequence: TGCGCCAGCAGTCTGGCTGGGACAGGTTACAATGAGCAGTTCTTC. This codes for CASSLAGTGYNEQFF.

The chain recombines TRBV7-9 with TRBJ2-7, with D perhaps TRBD1 or TRBD2 (5 bases each). Trimming stripped 5 bases from V and 3 bases from J, with 8 bases between. This CDR3 comprises 12 residues. Germline assignment: CDR1 SEHNR and CDR2 FQNEAQ (reference sequence). The CDR3 spells CASSRDGYEQYF. CDR3 bases: TGTGCCAGCAGCCGGGACGGCTACGAGCAGTACTTC.

The chain combines TRBV5-5 with TRBJ1-3; D remains ambiguous. This CDR3 region has 14 residues. Deletions cut 0 bases from V and 8 bases from J, with 12 bases between. CDR1 is SGHKS, CDR2 YYEKEE, per germline (reference sequence). In DNA, the CDR3 is TGTGCCAGCAGCTTGGCCCAAATGTGGGACACCATATATTTT. Translating it yields CASSLAQMWDTIYF.

The V and J genes are TRBV27 and TRBJ1-2; D is uncertain. With 5 bases removed from V and 4 bases from J, the gap between germline ends came to 11 bases. The CDR3 loop spans 13 amino acids. Germline CDR1 and CDR2: MNHEY and SMNVEV (reference sequence). This CDR3 is CASSPTPIYGYTF. DNA for the CDR3: TGTGCCAGCAGTCCAACTCCTATCTATGGCTACACCTTC.

The rearrangement uses TRBV7-2 and TRBJ2-5; 8 bases fit TRBD2. Trimming took 4 bases from V and 2 from J; bases not matched to a gene: 6. Looked up from germline, CDR1 is SGHTA and CDR2 is FQGNSA. CDR3 length equals 15 residues. CDR3 nucleotide sequence: TGTGCCAGCAGCTCCCTTGGGACTAGGCAAGAGACCCAGTACTTC. This sequence encodes CASSSLGTRQETQYF.

This chain links TRBV4-2 with TRBJ2-7; D may correspond to TRBD1 or TRBD2 (5 bases each). Trimming stripped 0 bases from V and 3 bases from J, with 15 bases between. The V gene's germline CDR1 is LGHNA and CDR2 YNFKEQ. The CDR3 is 16 amino acids. CDR3 nucleotide sequence: TGTGCCAGCAGCCAAGAGTTTTCGGGGACCGGCTACGAGCAGTACTTC. Translated, it gives CASSQEFSGTGYEQYF.

The gene calls are TRBV7-2 and TRBJ2-3; D ambiguous. The germline CDR1 and CDR2 sequences are SGHTA and FQGNSA. There are 13 residues in the CDR3. V lost 5 bases, J lost 0 bases, and 6 bases lay in between. The CDR3 sequence is CASSPDSTDTQYF. DNA of the CDR3: TGTGCCAGCAGCCCTGATAGCACAGATACGCAGTATTTT.

The chain couples TRBV7-9 to TRBJ2-5; 10 bases map to TRBD2. Germline loops: CDR1 SEHNR, CDR2 FQNEAQ (reference sequence). V lost 5 bases, J lost 5 bases, and 14 bases stayed unmatched. The CDR3 extends over 17 amino acids. This chain's CDR3 is CASSPPFSGGSLETQYF. In DNA, the CDR3 is TGTGCCAGCAGCCCTCCTTTTAGCGGGGGGTCATTGGAGACCCAGTACTTC.

This chain joins TRBV7-9 and TRBJ1-1; no clear D gene. V was trimmed by 1 base and J by 6 bases, leaving 18 bases between them. Germline-derived CDR1 and CDR2 are SEHNR and FQNEAQ (reference sequence). The CDR3 spans 16 residues. DNA of the CDR3: TGTGCCAGCAGCTTAGAGGCAGGATCCCTTAGGTCTGAAGCTTTCTTT. Its protein product is CASSLEAGSLRSEAFF.

CDR3: CASSKSLDSGGQETQYF. CDR3 bases: TGTGCCAGCAGCAAATCGCTGGATAGCGGAGGCCAAGAGACCCAGTACTTC. The chain couples TRBV21-1 to TRBJ2-5; the table names TRBD2, a call not compared with the DNA. TRBV21-1 represents a pseudogene. This CDR3 region has 17 residues.

This sequence joins TRBV5-4 and TRBJ2-7; 7 nucleotides agree with TRBD1. The junction had 7 bases not matched to a gene; V was cut back by 2 bases and J by 5 bases. The germline V gene has CDR1 SGHNT and CDR2 YYREEE (reference sequence). This CDR3 has 14 residues. The CDR3 reads CASSFVGGQDEQYF. DNA of the CDR3: TGTGCCAGCAGCTTTGTAGGGGGCCAGGACGAGCAGTACTTC.

This clone was seen just once. The J gene is TRBJ1-2, the V gene TRBV6-1, with 9 bases that match TRBD1. Germline assignment: CDR1 MNHNS and CDR2 SASEGT. This CDR3 is 15 amino acids long. Trimming removed 3 bases from V and 4 bases from J; junction bases left unmatched: 6. In DNA, the CDR3 is TGTGCCAGCAGTGAGCCGGGACAGGGAGGCTATGGCTACACCTTC. It codes for CASSEPGQGGYGYTF.

The chain employs TRBV7-2 and TRBJ1-3, with D possibly being TRBD1 (5 bases). The CDR3 sequence is 13 residues long. The germline V gene has CDR1 SGHTA and CDR2 FQGNSA. The V and J ends lost 5 bases and 4 bases respectively, with 9 bases between them. CDR3 amino acids: CASSLSGGNTIYF. The DNA of the CDR3 is TGTGCCAGCAGCCTCTCAGGGGGAAACACCATATATTTT.

The chain carries TRBV4-1 and TRBJ2-1, with 11 bases lining up with TRBD2. V dropped 4 bases and J dropped 8; count of bases not matched to a gene: 10. The CDR3 totals 16 residues. Germline V lookup: CDR1 MGHRA, CDR2 YSYEKL. The CDR3 loop reads CASSRSLAGGLDEQFF. Written as DNA, the CDR3 is TGCGCCAGCAGCCGTTCTTTAGCGGGGGGGCTCGATGAGCAGTTCTTC.

This clone was counted once. This sequence joins TRBV21-1 and TRBJ1-4; the D segment call TRBD1 is taken from the table without a DNA check. TRBV21-1 is flagged as a pseudogene. The CDR3 is 16 amino acids. This chain's CDR3 is CASSRYRVRANEKLFF. The CDR3 DNA sequence: TGTGCCAGCAGCAGGTACAGGGTGCGGGCTAATGAAAAACTGTTTTTT.

This clone was seen a single time. This chain joins TRBV10-3 and TRBJ2-7, with D perhaps matching TRBD2 (5 bases). Trimming took 4 bases from V and 3 from J, leaving 16 bases between them. The CDR3 spans 15 residues. The V gene's germline CDR1 is ENHRY and CDR2 SYGVKD. CDR3 nucleotide sequence: TGTGCCATCAGTGGAGGGCAACACCCCCTCTACGAGCAGTACTTC. Its translation is CAISGGQHPLYEQYF.

This clone is a singleton in its sample. V and J are TRBV4-1 and TRBJ2-1; the D gene is possibly TRBD1 (5 bases). Trimming took off 1 base at V and 4 bases at J, with 14 bases between the two ends. Germline CDR1 reads MGHRA; CDR2 reads YSYEKL. CDR3 length: 16 residues. CDR3 protein: CASSQVKGRTYNEQFF. Written as DNA, the CDR3 is TGCGCCAGCAGCCAAGTAAAGGGGCGAACTTACAATGAGCAGTTCTTC.

The gene calls are TRBV5-5 and TRBJ1-1; D possibly corresponds to TRBD1 (5 bases). The germline V and J ends were trimmed by 5 bases and 6 bases, with 14 bases remaining between them. The CDR3 sequence is 13 residues long. Germline V gene data show CDR1 as SGHKS and CDR2 as YYEKEE (reference sequence). The chain's CDR3 is CASRPTGDPEAFF. As DNA, the CDR3 is TGTGCCAGCAGGCCTACGGGGGACCCTGAAGCTTTCTTT.

The rearrangement uses TRBV2 and TRBJ2-5, with 10 bases aligning to TRBD1. Germline V gives CDR1 SNHLY, CDR2 FYNNEI. The CDR3 runs to 17 residues. With 6 bases clipped from V and 4 bases from J, the junction kept 14 bases outside the gene matches. The CDR3 bases are TGTGCCAGCAGGCCGATGACAGGGGGCATCCTAAGAGAGACCCAGTACTTC. It translates to CASRPMTGGILRETQYF.

The DNA for the CDR3 is TGTGCCAGCAAGCCCTTAGGGGACAACAATGAGCAGTTCTTC. It specifies CASKPLGDNNEQFF. This chain links TRBV27 with TRBJ2-1; a weak D match, TRBD1 (6 bases). Germline CDR1 MNHEY, CDR2 SMNVEV (reference sequence). The CDR3 is 14 amino acids. V lost 7 bases, J lost 5 bases, and 15 bases lay in between.

The chain joins TRBV5-6 to TRBJ2-7, with D possibly matching TRBD1 (6 bases). The ends were cut back, 4 bases at V and 2 bases at J, with 10 bases in the middle. CDR1 is SGHDT and CDR2 is YYEEEE in the germline V gene. There are 13 residues in the CDR3. The CDR3 bases are TGTGCCAGCAGCCCGGGACAAACCTACGAGCAGTACTTC. Its translation: CASSPGQTYEQYF. Variable domain in full (rest from reference TRBV5-6 and TRBJ2-7): DAGVTQSPTHLIKTRGQQVTLRCSPKSGHDTVSWYQQALGQGPQFIFQYYEEEERQRGNFPDRFSGHQFPNYSSELNVNALLLGDSALYLCASSPGQTYEQYFGPGTRLTVT.

The rearrangement joins TRBV7-9 to TRBJ2-7, with 7 bases that match TRBD1. Germline CDR1 is SEHNR and CDR2 is FQNEAQ (reference sequence). CDR3 length: 14 amino acids. V lost 5 bases, J lost 3 bases, and 7 bases stayed unmatched. In DNA, the CDR3 is TGTGCCAGCAGCCAAGGGACAGAACACTACGAGCAGTACTTC. Protein sequence: CASSQGTEHYEQYF.